These 28 T cell receptor beta chains were all obtained from the same sample, sequenced in a study of T-cell memory formation after mild COVID-19. TCRdb redid the calling of the 5' RACE reads with MiXCR, one entry per CDR3 protein. The repertoire includes about 430,000 distinct CDR3 sequences, approximately 19% of them detected once, and about 22% sits in the top ten. Sequencing used PBMCs or a T cell subset sorted from them (not recorded which). The source is a man between 18 and 35 years old who had mild COVID-19 (a few samples of this study predate the infection). Cell type and time point are not known.

This clonotype was detected many times. The J gene is TRBJ2-7, the V gene TRBV7-9; 9 nucleotides match TRBD1. J lost 5 bases, V lost 8 bases, and 7 bases had no gene match. The CDR3 runs 13 residues. From germline, CDR1 is SEHNR and CDR2 FQNEAQ (reference sequence). In DNA, the CDR3 is TGTGCCAGCGGGACAGGGTCTGGTAACGAGCAGTACTTC. Amino acids: CASGTGSGNEQYF.

J is TRBJ2-1 and V is TRBV11-2; the match to TRBD1 covers 9 bases. V trimming: 6 bases; J trimming: 7 bases; junction bases outside the gene matches: 10. Germline V gives CDR1 SGHAT, CDR2 FQNNGV. The CDR3 covers 15 residues. CDR3 residues: CASSRGQGGLNEQFF. The CDR3 bases are TGTGCCAGCAGTCGGGGACAGGGCGGCTTGAATGAGCAGTTCTTC.

V usage is TRBV5-1 and J usage is TRBJ1-1; 11 bases are shared with TRBD1. Germline CDR1 is SGHRS and CDR2 is YFSETQ. J was trimmed by 4 bases and V by 5 bases; bases with no gene match: 4. This CDR3 has 14 amino acids. CDR3 sequence: CASRGQGAITEAFF. The CDR3 bases are TGCGCCAGCAGAGGACAGGGGGCAATCACTGAAGCTTTCTTT.

This clonotype was observed many times. The chain has TRBV3-1 and TRBJ1-1; D ambiguous. Looked up from germline, CDR1 is LGHDT and CDR2 is YNNKEL (reference sequence). V was cut by 0 bases and J by 4 bases, with 3 bases left in between. There are 12 residues in the CDR3. CDR3 DNA: TGTGCCAGCAGCCAAGAGGGCACTGAAGCTTTCTTT. This encodes CASSQEGTEAFF.

This clonotype was picked up a small number of times. The J gene is TRBJ2-5, the V gene TRBV12-3 or TRBV12-4, with 9 bases matching TRBD1. J lost 3 bases, V lost 4 bases, and 6 bases had no gene match. The CDR3 loop spans 15 amino acids. DNA of the CDR3: TGTGCCAGCAGTTCCACCGGGACAGGGAAAGAGACCCAGTACTTC. Amino acid sequence: CASSSTGTGKETQYF.

This clonotype has more than one count but fewer than ten. The CDR3 is CASREGTRSPLHF. The CDR3 coding sequence is TGCGCCAGCAGGGAGGGTACTCGTTCACCCCTCCACTTT. The rearrangement uses TRBV5-1 and TRBJ1-6; D is undetermined. Trimming stripped 5 bases from V and 9 bases from J, with 12 bases between. This CDR3 spans 13 amino acids. Germline V lookup: CDR1 SGHRS, CDR2 YFSETQ.

This clonotype was counted only a few times. The gene calls are TRBV6-5 and TRBJ1-2; 9 bases match TRBD1. Germline trimming cut 6 bases from V and 5 bases from J; bases unmatched to any gene: 4. The length of the CDR3 is 13 residues. Germline loops: CDR1 MNHEY, CDR2 SVGAGI. CDR3 DNA: TGTGCCAGCAGAGCCGGGACAGGGTATGGCTACACCTTC. Amino acids: CASRAGTGYGYTF.

This clonotype has a handful of counts. CDR3 sequence (DNA): TGTGCCAGCAGCCCCGTTTGGGGTAGCAATCAGCCCCAGCATTTT. Translation: CASSPVWGSNQPQHF. The chain employs TRBV7-2 and TRBJ1-5; D call uncertain. Germline V CDR1 and CDR2: SGHTA, FQGNSA. Trimming took off 5 bases at V and 0 bases at J, with 11 bases between the two ends. This CDR3 is built from 15 residues.

This clonotype has a count of ten or more. Compared with germline, one end of the junction differs, possibly owing to a read error. Here the CDR3 DNA reads TGTGCCAGCAGTCTCCTCACAGATACGCAGTATTTT. This codes for CASSLLTDTQYF. This chain connects TRBV5-1 to TRBJ2-3; D is undetermined. Germline V gives CDR1 SGHRS, CDR2 YFSETQ. The CDR3 runs 12 residues.

This sequence joins TRBV7-6 and TRBJ1-3, with D possibly TRBD1 on 5 matching bases. Germline V gene sequence: CDR1 SGHVS, CDR2 FNYEAQ. V gave up 1 base and J gave up 0 bases, with 13 bases separating them. The CDR3 totals 17 residues. Here the CDR3 reads CASSLGVRDLSGNTIYF. The CDR3 DNA is TGTGCCAGCAGCTTAGGCGTCAGGGACCTCTCTGGAAACACCATATATTTT.

This clonotype has just a few counts. The chain combines TRBV7-7 with TRBJ2-1; 10 bases agree with TRBD2. The V segment lost 1 base and the J segment 7 bases; nucleotides outside the gene matches: 7. The CDR3 totals 16 residues. Germline V lookup: CDR1 SSHAT, CDR2 FNYEAQ (reference sequence). CDR3 amino acids: CASSLGLAGARNEQFF. For the CDR3, the DNA is TGTGCCAGCAGCTTAGGGCTAGCGGGGGCCAGGAATGAGCAGTTCTTC.

The rearrangement joins TRBV7-6 to TRBJ1-1, with D possibly TRBD1 on 5 matching bases. This CDR3 has 17 residues. Germline V gene lookup returns CDR1 SGHVS and CDR2 FNYEAQ. V was shortened by 0 bases and J by 3 bases, with 17 bases between the two germline ends. The CDR3 DNA reads as TGTGCCAGCAGCTTAGCGTCCGGTCAGGGATTGGACACTGAAGCTTTCTTT. Protein: CASSLASGQGLDTEAFF.

The chain joins TRBV15 to TRBJ2-5; 7 bases fit TRBD1. This CDR3 has 13 amino acids. The J segment lost 5 bases and the V segment lost 3 bases, leaving 3 bases of the junction unmatched. CDR1 and CDR2 from the germline V gene are LNHNV and YYDKDF (reference sequence). The chain's CDR3 is CATSRGQLETQYF. The CDR3 coding sequence is TGTGCCACCAGCAGGGGACAGTTGGAGACCCAGTACTTC.

In this sample, this clonotype turned up many times. The chain employs TRBV20-1 and TRBJ1-1; 7 bases are shared with TRBD1. The V gene's germline CDR1 is DFQATT and CDR2 SNEGSKA (reference sequence). The CDR3 is 12 amino acids. V dropped 3 bases and J dropped 3; count of bases not matched to a gene: 1. The CDR3 nucleotides are TGCAGTGCTAGGCAGGGGGACACTGAAGCTTTCTTT. It translates to CSARQGDTEAFF.

Remarks on this clonotype: Possible read error: a much larger clone is one base away. CDR3 sequence (DNA): TGCGCCAGCAGATTGGTGGGAATCACAGATACGCAGTATTTT. Translation: CASRLVGITDTQYF. The chain employs TRBV5-1 and TRBJ2-3; the D is unclear. CDR1 is SGHRS and CDR2 is YFSETQ in the germline V gene. This CDR3 is 14 amino acids long.

This clonotype was counted only a few times. This rearrangement joins TRBV4-3 to TRBJ1-4; 8 nucleotides agree with TRBD1. There are 16 residues in the CDR3. J gave up 3 bases and V 4 bases, and 7 bases lay outside the gene matches. Germline V gene sequence: CDR1 LGHNA, CDR2 YSLEER. In DNA form, the CDR3 reads TGCGCCAGCAGCCGCGACACACAGGGGGCTAATGAAAAACTGTTTTTT. Residues: CASSRDTQGANEKLFF.

V and J are TRBV10-1 and TRBJ2-3; TRBD1 matches at 12 bases. The CDR3 consists of 15 residues. Germline V CDR1 and CDR2: WNHNN, SYGVQD (reference sequence). With V trimmed by 3 bases and J by 4 bases, 2 bases remained unmatched. CDR3 bases: TGCGCCAGCAGTGAAGGGACAGGGGGCCCAGATACGCAGTATTTT. It translates to CASSEGTGGPDTQYF.

A few counts support this clonotype. The chain joins TRBV5-1 to TRBJ2-1; TRBD2 is a possible D gene (6 bases). Germline loops: CDR1 SGHRS, CDR2 YFSETQ. The CDR3 contains 16 residues. V was pared by 0 bases and J by 0 bases, with 10 bases between. CDR3 sequence: CASSLAISGSYNEQFF. The DNA of the CDR3 is TGCGCCAGCAGCTTGGCCATTAGCGGCTCCTACAATGAGCAGTTCTTC.

Only a few counts were recorded for this clonotype. This sequence joins TRBV5-1 and TRBJ1-2, with a weak D call TRBD1 (6 bases). Germline assignment: CDR1 SGHRS and CDR2 YFSETQ. The CDR3 runs to 14 residues. Trimming pared 1 base from V and 6 bases from J, leaving 13 bases between. Written as DNA, the CDR3 is TGCGCCAGCAGCTTGAGGGGACATGCGGATGGCTACACCTTC. Translating gives CASSLRGHADGYTF.

This clonotype has more than one count but fewer than ten. The rearrangement joins TRBV7-2 to TRBJ2-7; 14 bases line up with TRBD2. This CDR3 spans 18 amino acids. Germline CDR1 and CDR2: SGHTA and FQGNSA. Trimming at V came to 4 bases and at J to 0 bases, leaving 8 bases not matched to a gene. CDR3 coding DNA: TGTGCCAGCAGCTCCGGACTAGCGGGGGGTCACTACTCCTACGAGCAGTACTTC. This codes for CASSSGLAGGHYSYEQYF.

This clonotype came up a few times. V is TRBV7-9 and J is TRBJ1-2; the D is unclear. CDR1 and CDR2 (germline): SEHNR, FQNEAQ (reference sequence). The CDR3 runs to 10 residues. Trimming took 5 bases from V and 7 from J, leaving 5 bases between them. CDR3 loop: CASSDGGYTF. For the CDR3, the DNA is TGTGCCAGCAGCGACGGTGGCTACACCTTC.

A few counts support this clonotype. The chain couples TRBV7-2 to TRBJ1-5, with a possible D match to TRBD1 (5 bases). V lost 0 bases and J 6 bases, leaving 15 bases between the germline ends. The CDR3 is 16 residues long. Per germline, CDR1 SGHTA and CDR2 FQGNSA. This chain's CDR3 is CASSLASGSPGQPQHF. In nucleotides, the CDR3 is TGTGCCAGCAGCTTAGCGTCAGGGAGCCCGGGTCAGCCCCAGCATTTT.

CDR3 sequence reads: CASSGWDNTDTQYF. In DNA, the CDR3 is TGTGCCAGCAGTGGATGGGACAATACAGATACGCAGTATTTT. The rearrangement joins TRBV6-1 to TRBJ2-3, with D tentatively TRBD1 (6 bases). Trimming shortened V by 4 bases and J by 3 bases, and 11 bases separated the two germline ends. The CDR3 runs to 14 residues. Germline assignment: CDR1 MNHNS and CDR2 SASEGT.

This clonotype was seen a handful of times. The chain uses TRBV5-1 and TRBJ2-7, with D tentatively TRBD1 or TRBD2 (5 bases each). Germline V lookup: CDR1 SGHRS, CDR2 YFSETQ. The V gene lost 9 bases and the J gene lost 10 bases, with 14 bases spanning the gap. The CDR3 contains 10 residues. The CDR3 protein is CATAWGLQYV. The CDR3 nucleotides are TGCGCCACAGCGTGGGGGTTACAGTACGTC.

The chain employs TRBV7-9 and TRBJ2-7, with 12 positions matching TRBD1. The germline V gene has CDR1 SEHNR and CDR2 FQNEAQ (reference sequence). There are 14 residues in the CDR3. V trimming: 5 bases; J trimming: 4 bases; junction bases outside the gene matches: 3. CDR3 DNA sequence: TGTGCCAGCAGCGGGGGACAGGGGGCTTACGAGCAGTACTTC. Amino acid sequence: CASSGGQGAYEQYF.

The chain uses TRBV5-1 and TRBJ1-2, with D perhaps matching TRBD1 (6 bases). Germline V gene data show CDR1 as SGHRS and CDR2 as YFSETQ. Trimming took 0 bases from V and 8 from J, leaving 23 bases between them. There are 17 residues in the CDR3. This CDR3 reads CASSLAGAAQPLLGYTF. The DNA of the CDR3 is TGCGCCAGCAGCTTGGCGGGGGCAGCCCAGCCCCTCCTAGGCTACACCTTC.

This chain connects TRBV6-5 to TRBJ2-7; D could derive from TRBD1 or TRBD2 (6 bases each). The CDR3 is 15 amino acids. V shed 5 bases and J shed 3 bases, with 17 bases lying between them. In germline, CDR1 is MNHEY, CDR2 SVGAGI. The CDR3 loop is CASSPGARVGYEQYF. The CDR3, as DNA: TGTGCCAGCAGTCCGGGGGCTAGAGTCGGCTACGAGCAGTACTTC.

The gene calls are TRBV10-3 and TRBJ2-7, with a possible D match to TRBD1 (5 bases). Germline CDR1 and CDR2: ENHRY and SYGVKD. V shed 6 bases and J shed 4 bases, with 10 bases lying between them. This CDR3 region has 12 residues. In DNA form, the CDR3 reads TGTGCCATCAGGACAGACGGTTACGAGCAGTACTTC. Its protein is CAIRTDGYEQYF.